This T cell receptor (beta chain) stems from a study of blood T cell repertoires in COVID-19. For the study at large: Whether acute or convalescent, the COVID-19 samples came from the United States, Italy and Spain.

As originally analysed: How many nucleated cells were present was estimated from reference gene primer amplification. Profiled with immunoSEQ multiplex PCR; TCRdb holds only in-frame clones, not every one. The V and J calls and clone size are taken from that table; D and trimming were inferred from the DNA. The profile shows roughly 160,000 clones, around 90% of them singletons. The CDR3 is 13 residues long. CDR1 is MNHNY and CDR2 is SVGAGI in the germline V gene (reference sequence). Trimming removed 11 bases at V and 2 bases at J, with 14 bases between. This TCR was sampled from a woman aged 55-69 years who had recovered from COVID-19. What was sequenced was peripheral blood. This chain uses TRBV6-6 with TRBJ2-3, with D possibly matching TRBD2 (6 bases). The CDR3 sequence is CASRAGFTDTQYF. CDR3 sequence (DNA): TGTGCCTCGCGTGCGGGGTTCACAGATACGCAGTATTTT.